Listed below are T cell receptor beta chains from one sample, sequenced in a study of response to subunit inactivated influenza vaccine. One entry per CDR3 protein, called by TCRdb with MiXCR from the RT-PCR reads. The sample comprises over 150,000 distinct CDR3 sequences, approximately 15% of which are singletons, and 20% to 30% rests with the top ten. Specimen: CD8+ T cells sorted from PBMCs, collected 5 days after vaccination. The origin of the receptors is a man aged 50 to 60 who received an inactivated influenza vaccine. Each CDR3 is given with its conserved first and last residue. D genes are given only for firm matches. Clone size, where shown, is once, few, many, or a class for clones that have expanded.

CDR3: CASSFGGYEQFF; DNA: TGTGCCAGCAGTTTTGGGGGATATGAGCAGTTCTTC; size: few; J: TRBJ2-1; V: TRBV12-3/TRBV12-4; D: .
CDR3: CAISAVGDSPLEQYF; DNA: TGTGCCATCAGTGCTGTGGGGGACAGTCCCTTGGAGCAGTACTTC; size: few; J: TRBJ2-7; V: TRBV10-3; D: TRBD1
CDR3: CASSFTGFNEKLFF; DNA: TGTGCCAGCAGTTTTACAGGGTTTAATGAAAAACTGTTTTTT; size: few; J: TRBJ1-4; V: TRBV27; D: .
CDR3: CASSYTSSYEQYF; DNA: TGTGCCAGCAGTTACACCTCCTCCTACGAGCAGTACTTC; size: few; J: TRBJ2-7; V: TRBV6-2/TRBV6-3; D: .
CDR3: CAWGLGQLEAFF; DNA: TGTGCCTGGGGTCTCGGACAGCTCGAAGCTTTCTTT; size: .; J: TRBJ1-1; V: TRBV30; D: .
CDR3: CASSFRYEQYF; DNA: TGTGCCAGCAGTTTTCGCTACGAGCAGTACTTC; size: few; J: TRBJ2-7; V: TRBV6-6; D: .
CDR3: CASSQETSGSSYEQYF; DNA: TGTGCCAGCAGCCAAGAGACTAGCGGGAGTTCCTACGAGCAGTACTTC; size: .; J: TRBJ2-7; V: TRBV4-2; D: TRBD2
CDR3: CAISDVNQPQHF; DNA: TGTGCCATCAGTGACGTAAATCAGCCCCAGCATTTT; size: .; J: TRBJ1-5; V: TRBV10-3; D: .
CDR3: CASSLEGQGFFYGYTF; DNA: TGTGCCAGCAGCTTAGAAGGACAGGGGTTTTTCTATGGCTACACCTTC; size: .; J: TRBJ1-2; V: TRBV7-2; D: TRBD1
CDR3: CATSGTGPSYEQYF; DNA: TGTGCCACCTCCGGGACAGGTCCCTCCTACGAGCAGTACTTC; size: .; J: TRBJ2-7; V: TRBV24-1; D: TRBD1
CDR3: CASSPSPGQGRETQYF; DNA: TGCGCCAGCAGTCCCTCTCCGGGACAGGGTCGGGAGACCCAGTACTTC; size: few; J: TRBJ2-5; V: TRBV10-1; D: TRBD1
CDR3: CASSPVAGGHTQYF; DNA: TGTGCCAGCAGCCCCGTGGCGGGGGGCCATACGCAGTATTTT; size: few; J: TRBJ2-3; V: TRBV7-9; D: TRBD2
CDR3: CASSSPWGQGTHEQYF; DNA: TGTGCCAGCAGTTCCCCCTGGGGACAGGGTACCCACGAGCAGTACTTC; size: few; J: TRBJ2-7; V: TRBV28; D: TRBD1
CDR3: CASSLARPPITDTQYF; DNA: TGTGCCAGCAGCTTAGCGCGGCCTCCGATCACAGATACGCAGTATTTT; size: few; J: TRBJ2-3; V: TRBV7-9; D: .
CDR3: CASSFLAGVTYNEQFF; DNA: TGTGCCAGCAGTTTCCTAGCGGGAGTTACTTACAATGAGCAGTTCTTC; size: once; J: TRBJ2-1; V: TRBV27; D: TRBD2
CDR3: CASSLNPGQGEQYF; DNA: TGTGCCAGCAGCTTAAATCCAGGGCAAGGCGAGCAGTACTTC; size: few; J: TRBJ2-7; V: TRBV7-2; D: .
CDR3: CASRETSGGATDTQYF; DNA: TGTGCCAGCAGAGAGACTAGCGGGGGGGCGACCGATACGCAGTATTTT; size: once; J: TRBJ2-3; V: TRBV2; D: TRBD2
CDR3: CASSQEGGFRGEQYF; DNA: TGTGCCAGCAGCCAAGAAGGGGGATTCCGAGGGGAGCAGTACTTC; size: many; J: TRBJ2-7; V: TRBV7-8; D: .
CDR3: CTQTRDNEQFF; DNA: TGCACCCAGACTAGGGACAATGAGCAGTTCTTC; size: .; J: TRBJ2-1; V: TRBV29-1; D: .
CDR3: CSAPRHSLLNEQFF; DNA: TGCAGCGCCCCTCGGCACAGCCTGTTAAATGAGCAGTTCTTC; size: .; J: TRBJ2-1; V: TRBV29-1; D: .
CDR3: CASSESRELFF; DNA: TGTGCCAGCAGTGAATCCCGGGAGCTGTTTTTT; size: many; J: TRBJ2-2; V: TRBV25-1; D: .
CDR3: CASSPGTSGMVSEQFF; DNA: TGTGCCAGCAGCCCCGGGACTAGCGGGATGGTTAGTGAGCAGTTCTTC; size: few; J: TRBJ2-1; V: TRBV7-9; D: TRBD2
CDR3: CASSGSLTTDTQYF; DNA: TGTGCCAGCAGCGGTTCCCTTACTACAGATACGCAGTATTTT; size: few; J: TRBJ2-3; V: TRBV7-9; D: .
CDR3: CASSQDSAAGPTEAFF; DNA: TGCGCCAGCAGCCAAGACAGTGCAGCCGGCCCCACTGAAGCTTTCTTT; size: .; J: TRBJ1-1; V: TRBV4-3; D: .
CDR3: CSVAGGQVYEQYF; DNA: TGCAGCGTTGCAGGGGGTCAGGTCTACGAGCAGTACTTC; size: .; J: TRBJ2-7; V: TRBV29-1; D: TRBD1